Presented here are 2 T cell receptor beta chains from one specimen sequenced in a study of shared clonotypes between healthy human individuals. Produced via immunoSEQ multiplex PCR; TCRdb's table is partial and in-frame only. The repertoire includes approximately 470,000 clones, 70% to 85% of them detected once, and approximately 12% sits in the top ten. The specimen sequenced was PBMCs. The receptor set was obtained from a woman in her thirties or forties in good health. Some clones in this sample may be carry-over from other donors' samples.

The CDR3 DNA reads TGTGCCAGCAGTTCTAACGGGGGAGTTGATGAGCAGTTCTTC. It codes for CASSSNGGVDEQFF. This sequence joins TRBV28 and TRBJ2-1; D perhaps matches TRBD2 (6 bases). Trimming pared 4 bases from V and 8 bases from J, leaving 15 bases between. The CDR3 covers 14 residues. The germline gives CDR1 MDHEN, CDR2 SYDVKM.

This clone was seen just once. The J gene is TRBJ1-5, the V gene TRBV6-9; no firm D call. CDR3 length: 11 residues. Germline assignment: CDR1 MNHGY and CDR2 SVAAGI. V gave up 7 bases and J gave up 3 bases, with 4 bases separating them. CDR3 nucleotide sequence: TGTGCCAGCAACAACAATCAGCCCCAGCATTTT. It is translated as CASNNNQPQHF.